A selection of T cell receptor beta chains follows, all from one sample in a study of spatial heterogeneity in lung cancer. MiXCR, run by TCRdb on the 5' RACE reads, gives a single entry per CDR3 protein. The data show 26,000 or so distinct CDR3 sequences, with more than 8% seen just once and 30% to 45% held by the top ten. Sequenced here: PBMCs, sampled at surgery. All receptors derive from a female donor with early-stage non-small cell lung cancer. CDR3s include the opening cysteine and the closing phenylalanine or tryptophan. The order of the fields is V gene, D gene, J gene, clone size, CDR3 DNA, CDR3 protein. The D gene is left open where the match is weak. Size is stated for part of the rows, as once, few or many counts, or as a class when the clone is expanded.

v_call: TRBV6-2/TRBV6-3; d_call: -; j_call: TRBJ2-3; clone_size: many; cdr3_nt: TGTGCCAGCAGTTTTTCCTGGTCTGGAACAGATACGCAGTATTTT; cdr3_aa: CASSFSWSGTDTQYF
v_call: TRBV7-2; d_call: -; j_call: TRBJ2-1; clone_size: -; cdr3_nt: TGTGCCAGCAACGACCGGAACTACAATGAGCAGTTCTTC; cdr3_aa: CASNDRNYNEQFF
v_call: TRBV6-5; d_call: TRBD1; j_call: TRBJ2-1; clone_size: -; cdr3_nt: TGTGCCAGCACCCGGAACAGGGGCTCCTACAATGAGCAGTTCTTC; cdr3_aa: CASTRNRGSYNEQFF
v_call: TRBV3-1; d_call: TRBD1; j_call: TRBJ1-1; clone_size: many; cdr3_nt: TGTGCCAGCAGACCGGACAGGGGGCACACTGAAGCTTTCTTT; cdr3_aa: CASRPDRGHTEAFF
v_call: TRBV18; d_call: -; j_call: TRBJ1-1; clone_size: many; cdr3_nt: TGTGCCAGCTCAAAATTGGACCAGAACACTGAAGCTTTCTTT; cdr3_aa: CASSKLDQNTEAFF
v_call: TRBV9; d_call: TRBD2; j_call: TRBJ2-2; clone_size: many; cdr3_nt: TGTGCCAGCAGCGTAGCCGGACTAGCGGGGGAATCGAACACCGGGGAGCTGTTTTTT; cdr3_aa: CASSVAGLAGESNTGELFF
v_call: TRBV12-3/TRBV12-4; d_call: TRBD1; j_call: TRBJ1-5; clone_size: -; cdr3_nt: TGTGCCAGCAGTTTAGCGGGCAGGGGGACGCCCCAGCATTTT; cdr3_aa: CASSLAGRGTPQHF
v_call: TRBV27; d_call: TRBD1; j_call: TRBJ1-2; clone_size: many; cdr3_nt: TGTGCCAGCAGTGGACAGGGGGACTATGGCTACACCTTC; cdr3_aa: CASSGQGDYGYTF
v_call: TRBV3-1; d_call: -; j_call: TRBJ1-5; clone_size: -; cdr3_nt: TGTGCCAGCAGCCAAGGCCCCAATCAGCCCCAGCATTTT; cdr3_aa: CASSQGPNQPQHF
v_call: TRBV23-1; d_call: -; j_call: TRBJ1-5; clone_size: many; cdr3_nt: TGCGCCAGCAGTCAGAAGTACCAGCCCTACAATCAGCCCCAGCATTTT; cdr3_aa: CASSQKYQPYNQPQHF
v_call: TRBV10-2; d_call: -; j_call: TRBJ2-1; clone_size: many; cdr3_nt: TGCGCCAGCAGTCGCGCGGGCACGAGCTCCTACAATGAGCAGTTCTTC; cdr3_aa: CASSRAGTSSYNEQFF
v_call: TRBV28; d_call: -; j_call: TRBJ1-3; clone_size: -; cdr3_nt: TGTGCCAGCAAGGGAGGCGGAAACACCATATATTTT; cdr3_aa: CASKGGGNTIYF
v_call: TRBV7-9; d_call: TRBD2; j_call: TRBJ2-1; clone_size: many; cdr3_nt: TGTGCCAACGAACCCCTAGCGGGAGTCGGCTCCTACAATGAGCAGTTCTTC; cdr3_aa: CANEPLAGVGSYNEQFF
v_call: TRBV18; d_call: TRBD2; j_call: TRBJ2-7; clone_size: many; cdr3_nt: TGTGCCAGCTCACCGGGACTAGCGGGATACGAGCAGTACTTC; cdr3_aa: CASSPGLAGYEQYF
v_call: TRBV5-1; d_call: -; j_call: TRBJ1-2; clone_size: few; cdr3_nt: TGCGCCAGCAGCTTGGTAGCGGGGCTTCAAAACTATGGCTACACCTTC; cdr3_aa: CASSLVAGLQNYGYTF
v_call: TRBV2; d_call: TRBD2; j_call: TRBJ2-1; clone_size: many; cdr3_nt: TGTGCCAGCACCGGACTAGCGGGAGGGAACAATGAGCAGTTCTTC; cdr3_aa: CASTGLAGGNNEQFF
v_call: TRBV14; d_call: -; j_call: TRBJ2-4; clone_size: medium-sized; cdr3_nt: TGTGCCAGCAGCCAAGAGGTTGGGCTAGCCAAAAACATTCAGTACTTC; cdr3_aa: CASSQEVGLAKNIQYF
v_call: TRBV18; d_call: -; j_call: TRBJ2-3; clone_size: few; cdr3_nt: TGTGTCACCAAAAACGGGGAGACCACAGATACGCAGTATTTT; cdr3_aa: CVTKNGETTDTQYF
v_call: TRBV2; d_call: -; j_call: TRBJ2-2; clone_size: many; cdr3_nt: TGTGCCAGCAGGAAGGGTGCCGGGACAAGGGTCGGGGAGCTGTTTTTT; cdr3_aa: CASRKGAGTRVGELFF
v_call: TRBV4-3; d_call: TRBD2; j_call: TRBJ2-5; clone_size: many; cdr3_nt: TGCGCCAGCAGCCTCCAGAGCGGGAGGGGGGAGACCCAGTACTTC; cdr3_aa: CASSLQSGRGETQYF
v_call: TRBV18; d_call: -; j_call: TRBJ1-6; clone_size: few; cdr3_nt: TGTGCCAGCTCACGTTCAGGGGCGGACAATTCACCCCTCCACTTT; cdr3_aa: CASSRSGADNSPLHF